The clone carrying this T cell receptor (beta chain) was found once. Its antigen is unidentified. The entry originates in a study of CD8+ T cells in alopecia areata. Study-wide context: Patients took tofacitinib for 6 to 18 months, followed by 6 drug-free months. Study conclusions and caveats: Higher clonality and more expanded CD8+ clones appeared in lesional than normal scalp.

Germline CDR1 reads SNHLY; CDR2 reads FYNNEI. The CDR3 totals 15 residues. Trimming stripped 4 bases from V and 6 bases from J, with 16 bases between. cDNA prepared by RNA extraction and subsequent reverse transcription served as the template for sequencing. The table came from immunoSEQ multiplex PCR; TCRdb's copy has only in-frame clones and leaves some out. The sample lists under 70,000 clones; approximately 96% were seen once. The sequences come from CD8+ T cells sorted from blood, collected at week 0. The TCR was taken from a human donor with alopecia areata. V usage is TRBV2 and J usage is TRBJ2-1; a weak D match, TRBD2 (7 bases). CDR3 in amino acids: CASSAPHRGGNEQFF. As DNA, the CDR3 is TGTGCCAGCAGTGCGCCCCATAGGGGGGGCAATGAGCAGTTCTTC.